Sequencing of this T cell receptor beta chain was carried out in a study of tumor-infiltrating lymphocytes in primary liver carcinoma. Study-level points and caveats: A significantly higher top-250-clone fraction was recorded for tumors than for blood (p = 0.039).

Unsorted whole blood yielded the blood RNA, and germline DNA was also extracted. Chronic HBV infection was present, with no prior treatment. This CDR3 has 15 residues. Germline CDR1 and CDR2: SGHRS and YFSETQ. J lost 4 bases, V lost 2 bases, and 3 bases had no gene match. Using a constant-region primer together with ProtoScript II reverse transcriptase, TCR beta cDNA was made from approximately 0.55 ug of total RNA. ARM-PCR was slightly modified, and three nested multiplex PCR rounds with it gave rise to the TCR beta libraries. Researchers ran the first two PCR rounds for ten to eleven cycles each with TRBV1-TRBV30 forward primers and a C-beta reverse primer. TCRdb reprocessed the multiplex PCR reads via MiXCR and lists one record per CDR3 protein. The sample lists 310,000 or so distinct CDR3 sequences; roughly 61% were seen once. Worth noting for this clonotype: As yet, its antigen is unknown.

The receptor was derived from a man in his forties or fifties with primary liver carcinoma and hepatitis B virus infection. Sequenced input: peripheral blood. The chain carries TRBV5-1 and TRBJ2-2; 9 bases agree with TRBD1. The CDR3 nucleotides are TGCGCCAGCAGCTTCGGGACAGGGACCACCGGGGAGCTGTTTTTT. Its translation is CASSFGTGTTGELFF.